This T cell receptor beta chain was found in a study of cytomegalovirus exposure and HLA in healthy donors. Overall study results and limits: Common viral pathogens seemed, in a later analysis, to connect with several of the most significant clusters. In a later analysis, the majority of CMV-associated beta chains seemingly showed HLA restriction. The authors considered a cluster of highly shared sequence variants likely to be a sequencing artifact.

In regard to this clone: Its antigen remains unidentified.

Use of 60 Vbeta and 13 Jbeta primers characterized the PCR. Assay: immunoSEQ multiplex PCR; the TCRdb copy retains only in-frame clones and omits some. This sample carries about 110,000 clones, less than 80% of them seen once, and the ten largest clones take about 2.2%. J was trimmed by 4 bases and V by 0 bases; bases with no gene match: 6. The CDR3 sequence is 15 residues long. Germline V gene sequence: CDR1 SGDLS, CDR2 YYNGEE. This chain links TRBV9 with TRBJ1-2; 7 nucleotides align to TRBD1. The sequence was collected from a woman aged 25 to 45 in good health and CMV-seronegative. The sequenced sample was PBMCs. The CDR3 nucleotides read TGTGCCAGCAGCGTAGCAGCAGGGACAGTCTATGGCTACACCTTC. Its translation is CASSVAAGTVYGYTF.